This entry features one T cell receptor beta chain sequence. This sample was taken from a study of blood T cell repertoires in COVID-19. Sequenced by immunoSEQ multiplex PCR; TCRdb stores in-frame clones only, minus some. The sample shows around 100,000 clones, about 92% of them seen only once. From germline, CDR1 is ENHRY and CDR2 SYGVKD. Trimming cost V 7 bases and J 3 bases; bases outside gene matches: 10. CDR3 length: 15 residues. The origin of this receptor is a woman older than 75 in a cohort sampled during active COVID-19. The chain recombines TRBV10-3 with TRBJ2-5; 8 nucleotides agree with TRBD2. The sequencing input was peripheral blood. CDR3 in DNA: TGTGCCATCATGGCCCCAGGAGCGGGAGAAGAGACCCAGTACTTC. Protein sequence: CAIMAPGAGEETQYF.